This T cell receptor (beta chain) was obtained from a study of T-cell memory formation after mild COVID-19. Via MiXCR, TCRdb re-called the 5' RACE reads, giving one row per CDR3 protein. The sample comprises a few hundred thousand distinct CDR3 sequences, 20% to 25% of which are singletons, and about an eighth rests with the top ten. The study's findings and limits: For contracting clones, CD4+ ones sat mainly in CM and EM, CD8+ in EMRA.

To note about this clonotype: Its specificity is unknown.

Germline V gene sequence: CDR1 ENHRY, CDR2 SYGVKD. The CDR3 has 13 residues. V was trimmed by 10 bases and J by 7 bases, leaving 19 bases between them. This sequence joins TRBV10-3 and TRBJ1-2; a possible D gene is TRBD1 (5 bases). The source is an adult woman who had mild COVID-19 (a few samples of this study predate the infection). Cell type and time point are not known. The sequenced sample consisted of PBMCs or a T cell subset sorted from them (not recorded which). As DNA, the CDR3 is TGTGCCAAGAGGAGAGGGACCGAGAGTGGCTACACCTTC. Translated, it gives CAKRRGTESGYTF.